This T cell receptor (beta chain) was obtained from a study of T cell repertoires in cytomegalovirus infection (dated by TCRdb to between 2018 and 2021). Regarding the research as a whole: Peptide stimulations targeted recently identified HLA-C-restricted CMV epitopes, whose presentation resists viral immunomodulation, together with well-studied HLA-B-restricted epitopes. The HLA type of each donor mattered for the analysis, because public TCR beta signatures pointed to carriage of CMV infection along with the matching HLA type.

The sample holds many counts of this clonotype. Its antigen is unknown. No base quality values were provided; no much bigger clone lies one nucleotide off. Per the publication, the treatment or condition label means: in vitro stimulation with specific CMV peptide epitopes to enrich CMV-specific T cells. Trimming takes 5 bases from V and 5 bases from J, and the germline ends sit 16 bases apart. Taken from the germline V gene, the CDR1 and CDR2 loops are SGHVS and FQNEAQ. The CDR3 contains 15 residues, cysteine and phenylalanine counted. Only the CDR3 region is kept as DNA, spanning 45 bases read in frame from base 1. Reads for this sample came from an Illumina HiSeq 1500. TCRdb itself trimmed the public reads at Q25 with fastp, ran MiXCR and retained productive beta chains. Each CDR3 protein appears once, grouped with its most common genes and DNA. The sample table records 750,000 to 900,000 distinct CDR3 sequences; 25% to 30% of these occur just once. The ten largest clones take up around 12% of the sample.

The study at large found these results: The ex vivo response was dominated by HLA-C-restricted CMV-specific TCR beta clonotypes, and the single most frequent clonotype in two of eight donors was supplied by these HLA-C-restricted clonotypes. Carriers of CMV infection plus the relevant HLA type were discriminated by the cumulative frequency of public TCR beta family members in the study cohort and in an independent roughly 400-donor cohort.

The sample was cultured CD8+ T cells from PBMCs, taken from culture after CMV antigen stimulation. The TCR comes from a human donor in good health (CMV status not recorded). Some clones in this sample may be carry-over from other donors' samples. The V gene is TRBV7-8 and the J gene is TRBJ1-5; the D gene assignment is ambiguous. The nucleotide sequence reads TGTGCCAGCAGCCCTCCAGGAACAAATTATCAGCCCCAGCATTTT. Its amino acids are CASSPPGTNYQPQHF.